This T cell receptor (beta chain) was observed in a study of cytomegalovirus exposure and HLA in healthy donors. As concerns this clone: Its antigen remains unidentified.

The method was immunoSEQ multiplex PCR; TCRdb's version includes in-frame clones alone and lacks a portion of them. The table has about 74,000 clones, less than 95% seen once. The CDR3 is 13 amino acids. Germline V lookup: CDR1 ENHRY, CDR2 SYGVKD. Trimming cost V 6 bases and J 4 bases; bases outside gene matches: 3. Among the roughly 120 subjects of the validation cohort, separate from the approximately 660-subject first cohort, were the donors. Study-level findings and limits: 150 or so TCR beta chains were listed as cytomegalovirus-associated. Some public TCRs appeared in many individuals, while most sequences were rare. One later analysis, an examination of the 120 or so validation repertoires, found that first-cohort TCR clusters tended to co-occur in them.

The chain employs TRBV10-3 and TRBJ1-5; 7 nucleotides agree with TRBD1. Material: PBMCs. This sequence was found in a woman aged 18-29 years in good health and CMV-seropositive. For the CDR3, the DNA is TGTGCCATCAGGGGGGACAGTAATCAGCCCCAGCATTTT. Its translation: CAIRGDSNQPQHF.